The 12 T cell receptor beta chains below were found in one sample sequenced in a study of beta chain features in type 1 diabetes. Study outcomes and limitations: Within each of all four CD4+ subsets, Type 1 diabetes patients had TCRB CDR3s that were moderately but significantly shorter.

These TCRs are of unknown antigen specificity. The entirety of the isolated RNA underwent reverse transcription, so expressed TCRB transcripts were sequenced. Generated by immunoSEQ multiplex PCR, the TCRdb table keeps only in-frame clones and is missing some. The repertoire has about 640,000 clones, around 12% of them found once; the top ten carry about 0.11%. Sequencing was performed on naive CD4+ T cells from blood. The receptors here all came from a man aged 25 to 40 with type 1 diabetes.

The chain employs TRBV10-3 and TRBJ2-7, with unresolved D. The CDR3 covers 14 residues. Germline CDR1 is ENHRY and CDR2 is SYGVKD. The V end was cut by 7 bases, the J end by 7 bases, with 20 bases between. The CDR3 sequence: CAINPGREMGEQYF. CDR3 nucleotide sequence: TGTGCCATCAATCCGGGTCGCGAGATGGGGGAGCAGTACTTC.

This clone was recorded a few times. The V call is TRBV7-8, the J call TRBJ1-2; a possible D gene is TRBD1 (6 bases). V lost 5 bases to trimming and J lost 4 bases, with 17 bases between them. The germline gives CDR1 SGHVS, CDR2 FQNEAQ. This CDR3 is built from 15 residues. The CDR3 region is CASSIQGAEGYGYTF. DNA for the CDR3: TGTGCCAGCAGCATACAGGGTGCAGAGGGCTATGGCTACACCTTC.

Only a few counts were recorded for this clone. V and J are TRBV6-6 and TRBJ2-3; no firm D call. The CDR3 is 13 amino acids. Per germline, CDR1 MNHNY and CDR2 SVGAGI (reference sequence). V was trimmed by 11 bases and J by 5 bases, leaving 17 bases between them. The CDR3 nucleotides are TGTGCCGGGTCGACTCCCCCGAGAGATACGCAGTATTTT. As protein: CAGSTPPRDTQYF.

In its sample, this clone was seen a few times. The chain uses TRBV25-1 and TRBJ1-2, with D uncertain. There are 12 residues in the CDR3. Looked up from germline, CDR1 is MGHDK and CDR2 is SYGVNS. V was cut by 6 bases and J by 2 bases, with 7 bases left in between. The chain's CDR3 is CASRTENYGYTF. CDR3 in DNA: TGTGCCAGCAGGACGGAGAACTATGGCTACACCTTC.

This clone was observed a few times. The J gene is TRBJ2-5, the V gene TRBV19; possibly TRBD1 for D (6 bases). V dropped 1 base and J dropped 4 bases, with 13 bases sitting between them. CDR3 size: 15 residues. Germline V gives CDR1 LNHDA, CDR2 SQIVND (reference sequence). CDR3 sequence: CASSIAGQTRETQYF. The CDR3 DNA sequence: TGTGCCAGTAGTATAGCAGGACAGACGAGAGAGACCCAGTACTTC. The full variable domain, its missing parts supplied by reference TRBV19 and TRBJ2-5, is DGGITQSPKYLFRKEGQNVTLSCEQNLNHDAMYWYRQDPGQGLRLIYYSQIVNDFQKGDIAEGYSVSREKKESFPLTVTSAQKNPTAFYLCASSIAGQTRETQYFGPGTRLLVL.

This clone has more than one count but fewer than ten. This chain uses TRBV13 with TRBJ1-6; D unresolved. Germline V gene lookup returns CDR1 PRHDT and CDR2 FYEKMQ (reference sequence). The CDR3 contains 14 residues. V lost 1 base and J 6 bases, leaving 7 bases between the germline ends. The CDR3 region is CASSLVEGNSPLHF. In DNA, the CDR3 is TGTGCCAGCAGCTTAGTGGAGGGTAATTCACCCCTCCACTTT.

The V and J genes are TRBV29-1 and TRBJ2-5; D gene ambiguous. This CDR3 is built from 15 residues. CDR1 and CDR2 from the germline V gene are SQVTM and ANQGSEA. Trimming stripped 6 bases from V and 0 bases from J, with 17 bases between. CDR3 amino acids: CSVAVTGRYQETQYF. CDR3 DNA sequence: TGCAGCGTCGCGGTGACTGGACGGTACCAAGAGACCCAGTACTTC.

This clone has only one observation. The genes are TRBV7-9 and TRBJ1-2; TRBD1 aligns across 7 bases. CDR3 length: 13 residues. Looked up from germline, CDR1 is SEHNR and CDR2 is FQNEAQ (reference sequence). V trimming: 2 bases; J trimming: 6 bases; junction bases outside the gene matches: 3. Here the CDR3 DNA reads TGTGCCAGCAGCTTATGGCAGGGGGATGGCTACACCTTC. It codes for CASSLWQGDGYTF.

CDR3 in amino acids: CASSLDRGSWSYEQYF. The CDR3 DNA follows: TGCGCCAGCAGCTTGGACAGGGGAAGTTGGTCCTACGAGCAGTACTTC. V gene TRBV5-1 combines with J gene TRBJ2-7; 7 bases match TRBD1. Trimming removed 0 bases from V and 1 base from J; junction bases left unmatched: 7. This CDR3 is built from 16 residues. Germline CDR1 and CDR2: SGHRS and YFSETQ.

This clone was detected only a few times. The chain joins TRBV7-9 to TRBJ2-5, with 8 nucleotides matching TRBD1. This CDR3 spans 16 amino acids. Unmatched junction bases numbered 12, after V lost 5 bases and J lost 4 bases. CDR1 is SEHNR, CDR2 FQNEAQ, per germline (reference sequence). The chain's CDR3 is CASSPGRQGAPETQYF. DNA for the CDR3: TGTGCCAGCAGCCCCGGGCGGCAGGGGGCTCCAGAGACCCAGTACTTC.

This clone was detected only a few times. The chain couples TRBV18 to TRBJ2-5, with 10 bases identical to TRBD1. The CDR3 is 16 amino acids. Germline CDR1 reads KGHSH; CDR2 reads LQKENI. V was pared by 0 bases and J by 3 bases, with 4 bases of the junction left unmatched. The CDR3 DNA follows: TGTGCCAGCTCACCACCGGGGGACAGGGGAAAAGAGACCCAGTACTTC. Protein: CASSPPGDRGKETQYF.

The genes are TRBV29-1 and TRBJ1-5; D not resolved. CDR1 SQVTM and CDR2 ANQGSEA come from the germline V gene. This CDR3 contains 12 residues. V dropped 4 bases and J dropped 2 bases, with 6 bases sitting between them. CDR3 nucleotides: TGCAGCGTTGGAGGCCGCAATCAGCCCCAGCATTTT. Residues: CSVGGRNQPQHF.